One T cell receptor (beta chain) is described in this entry. Assay: immunoSEQ multiplex PCR; the TCRdb copy retains only in-frame clones and omits some. The table shows 100,000 or so clones, with around 87% occurring only once. This record comes from a study of T cell responses to AZD1222 COVID-19 vaccine. Sequences were derived from peripheral blood, sampled on day 0 of AZD1222 vaccination. This receptor was obtained from an adult in good health.

CDR3 DNA: TGTGCCAGCAGTCCGGGACAGTACTCTGGAAACACCATATATTTT. It yields the protein CASSPGQYSGNTIYF. The rearrangement links TRBV28 to TRBJ1-3; 7 positions match TRBD1. CDR3 length equals 15 residues. V shed 5 bases and J 0 bases; nucleotides not matched to a gene: 4. CDR1 is MDHEN and CDR2 is SYDVKM in the germline V gene. The whole variable domain, remainder taken from reference TRBV28 and TRBJ1-3, is DVKVTQSSRYLVKRTGEKVFLECVQDMDHENMFWYRQDPGLGLRLIYFSYDVKMKEKGDIPEGYSVSREKKERFSLILESASTNQTSMYLCASSPGQYSGNTIYFGEGSWLTVV.